This T cell receptor beta chain was observed in a study of blood T cell repertoires in COVID-19. In the study overall: The analysed material was cDNA or gDNA that came from T cells, B-cell-depleted T cells, or PBMCs.

Germline lookup yields CDR1 MNHEY and CDR2 SVGAGI. The CDR3 loop spans 11 amino acids. V lost 5 bases to trimming and J lost 7 bases, with 5 bases between them. This table comes from immunoSEQ multiplex PCR, and its TCRdb copy is limited to in-frame clones, with some not included. The sample yields 130,000 to 150,000 clones, 84% seen once. This sequence joins TRBV6-5 and TRBJ1-4; D is ambiguous. This receptor was taken from a human donor in a cohort sampled during active COVID-19. The specimen was peripheral blood. The CDR3 is CASSIGEKLFF. The CDR3 DNA is TGTGCCAGCAGTATCGGTGAAAAACTGTTTTTT.